This TCR beta chain is drawn from a study of shared clonotypes between healthy human individuals. Trimming took 5 bases from V and 0 from J, leaving 13 bases between them. The germline V gene has CDR1 MNHEY and CDR2 SMNVEV (reference sequence). The CDR3 extends over 16 amino acids. Cells designated naive CD8 were CD45RO-negative and were positively selected for CCR7, with terminally differentiated effector memory CD45RA+ cells excluded. Sequencing was performed with immunoSEQ multiplex PCR; in TCRdb, only in-frame clones are kept and a portion is missing. Among roughly 2,000,000 clones listed, around 93% were seen once. General study points: Sorted-subset sequencing, rarefaction showed, was incomplete despite large depth.

Concerning this clone: Its target is not known.

Sequencing input: naive CD8+ T cells from PBMCs. This TCR came from a man between 18 and 35 years old in good health. Some clones in this sample may be carry-over from other donors' samples. The gene calls are TRBV27 and TRBJ2-2; D not resolved. The CDR3 DNA is TGTGCCAGCAGTACGCCACAAACATCGAACACCGGGGAGCTGTTTTTT. Encoded protein: CASSTPQTSNTGELFF.